A selection of T cell receptor beta chains follows, all from one sample in a study of blood T cell repertoires in COVID-19. Sequencing was performed with immunoSEQ multiplex PCR; in TCRdb, only in-frame clones are kept and a portion is missing. The sample holds more than 150,000 clones, approximately 80% seen once. Sequencing used peripheral blood. Receptors were obtained from a human donor in a cohort sampled during active COVID-19. The CDR3 runs from the conserved cysteine through the conserved F or W. The order of the fields is V gene, clone size, D gene, J gene, CDR3 DNA, CDR3 protein. D genes are given only for firm matches. A clone size is listed for some rows: how often the clone was seen (once, few, many), or a class if it is expanded.

v_call: TRBV6-2/TRBV6-3
clone_size: NA
d_call: TRBD2
j_call: TRBJ2-3
cdr3_nt: TGTGCCAGCAGTGGGACTATCCTCACAGATACGCAGTATTTT
cdr3_aa: CASSGTILTDTQYF

v_call: TRBV9
clone_size: NA
d_call: TRBD1
j_call: TRBJ2-7
cdr3_nt: TGTGCCAGCAGCGTAGGAGCAGGGGGTTCCTACGAGCAGTACTTC
cdr3_aa: CASSVGAGGSYEQYF

v_call: TRBV3-1/TRBV3-2
clone_size: NA
d_call: NA
j_call: TRBJ2-1
cdr3_nt: TGTGCCAGCAGCCAAGAAGGTTTAGCGACGTTCTTC
cdr3_aa: CASSQEGLATFF

v_call: TRBV6-2/TRBV6-3
clone_size: NA
d_call: NA
j_call: TRBJ2-3
cdr3_nt: TGTGCCAGCAGTTCAATCAAAGATACGCAGTATTTT
cdr3_aa: CASSSIKDTQYF

v_call: TRBV2
clone_size: once
d_call: NA
j_call: TRBJ1-3
cdr3_nt: TGTGCCAGCAGCGTGGACATCTCTGGAAACACCATATATTTT
cdr3_aa: CASSVDISGNTIYF

v_call: TRBV11-2
clone_size: NA
d_call: NA
j_call: TRBJ1-1
cdr3_nt: TGTGCCAGCAGCCCCACCCGACACGTTGAAGCTTTCTTT
cdr3_aa: CASSPTRHVEAFF

v_call: TRBV29-1
clone_size: NA
d_call: TRBD2
j_call: TRBJ2-7
cdr3_nt: TGCAGCGTTGGGGAGGGGACTAGCTCCTACGAGCAGTACTTC
cdr3_aa: CSVGEGTSSYEQYF

v_call: TRBV15
clone_size: NA
d_call: NA
j_call: TRBJ1-5
cdr3_nt: TGTGCCACCAGCAGAGCCCGCGGGGCTAGCAATCAGCCCCAGCATTTT
cdr3_aa: CATSRARGASNQPQHF

v_call: TRBV9
clone_size: NA
d_call: NA
j_call: TRBJ2-1
cdr3_nt: TGTGCCAGCAGCGCGGAGGGGTCTCGAGGCAATGAGCAGTTCTTC
cdr3_aa: CASSAEGSRGNEQFF

v_call: TRBV4-2
clone_size: NA
d_call: NA
j_call: TRBJ1-3
cdr3_nt: TGTGCCAGCAGCCAAGAAGCCCTCACAGGGAGCTCTGGAAACACCATATATTTT
cdr3_aa: CASSQEALTGSSGNTIYF

v_call: TRBV7-8
clone_size: NA
d_call: NA
j_call: TRBJ2-7
cdr3_nt: TGTGCCAGCAGCCCGCGTCTCGAGCAGTACTTC
cdr3_aa: CASSPRLEQYF

v_call: TRBV10-3
clone_size: NA
d_call: TRBD1
j_call: TRBJ1-1
cdr3_nt: TGTGCCATCAGGGGGACAGAGGATGAAGCTTTCTTT
cdr3_aa: CAIRGTEDEAFF

v_call: TRBV3-1/TRBV3-2
clone_size: once
d_call: NA
j_call: TRBJ1-2
cdr3_nt: TGTGCCAGCAGCCAAGGAGCAGGCAACACCTATGGCTACACCTTC
cdr3_aa: CASSQGAGNTYGYTF

v_call: TRBV5-1
clone_size: NA
d_call: TRBD2
j_call: TRBJ2-5
cdr3_nt: TGCGCCAGCAGCTTGGAGCCCCCCGGGACTAGCGGGAGGAACCAAGAGACCCAGTACTTC
cdr3_aa: CASSLEPPGTSGRNQETQYF

v_call: TRBV4-1
clone_size: NA
d_call: NA
j_call: TRBJ2-1
cdr3_nt: TGCGCCAGCAGCCAAGGGTTAACGAGCTACAATGAGCAGTTCTTC
cdr3_aa: CASSQGLTSYNEQFF

v_call: TRBV24-1
clone_size: NA
d_call: NA
j_call: TRBJ1-3
cdr3_nt: TGTGCCACCAGTGATTTATGTCGCTCTGGAAACACCATATATTTT
cdr3_aa: CATSDLCRSGNTIYF

v_call: TRBV6-2/TRBV6-3
clone_size: NA
d_call: TRBD2
j_call: TRBJ2-6
cdr3_nt: TGTGCCAGCAGTCTTTTCGGCGGGGGTAGTTCTGGTGGGGCCAACGTCCTGACTTTC
cdr3_aa: CASSLFGGGSSGGANVLTF

v_call: TRBV5-1
clone_size: NA
d_call: NA
j_call: TRBJ1-1
cdr3_nt: TGCGCCAGCAGCTTGCTTTCAGGGAACACTGAAGCTTTCTTT
cdr3_aa: CASSLLSGNTEAFF

v_call: TRBV10-2
clone_size: NA
d_call: NA
j_call: TRBJ2-3
cdr3_nt: TGCGCCAGCAGTGAAGGGGCAGCAGATACGCAGTATTTT
cdr3_aa: CASSEGAADTQYF

v_call: TRBV7-2
clone_size: NA
d_call: NA
j_call: TRBJ2-7
cdr3_nt: TGTGCCAGCAGCTTTCTAGTACAGGGCGGCGAGCAGTACTTC
cdr3_aa: CASSFLVQGGEQYF

v_call: TRBV9
clone_size: once
d_call: NA
j_call: TRBJ1-4
cdr3_nt: TGTGCCAGCAGCCCGGGACTCCTTAATGAAAAACTGTTTTTT
cdr3_aa: CASSPGLLNEKLFF

v_call: TRBV5-1
clone_size: NA
d_call: NA
j_call: TRBJ2-2
cdr3_nt: TGCGCCAGCAGCTTGGATAGCCCGGTCGACACCGGGGAGCTGTTTTTT
cdr3_aa: CASSLDSPVDTGELFF

v_call: TRBV7-8
clone_size: NA
d_call: TRBD2
j_call: TRBJ2-7
cdr3_nt: TGTGCCAGCAGCTCAGGACTAGCGGGGATCTACGAGCAGTACTTC
cdr3_aa: CASSSGLAGIYEQYF

v_call: TRBV5-8
clone_size: NA
d_call: NA
j_call: TRBJ2-7
cdr3_nt: TGTGCCAGCAGCTCGGTGGGGGGCTACGAGCAGTACTTC
cdr3_aa: CASSSVGGYEQYF

v_call: TRBV15
clone_size: NA
d_call: NA
j_call: TRBJ2-7
cdr3_nt: TGTGCCACCGGTCAGGGGTACTACGAGCAGTACTTC
cdr3_aa: CATGQGYYEQYF

v_call: TRBV6-5
clone_size: NA
d_call: TRBD1
j_call: TRBJ2-1
cdr3_nt: TGTGCCACTTCATCGACGGAACAGGGGTTATATGAGCAGTTCTTC
cdr3_aa: CATSSTEQGLYEQFF

v_call: TRBV19
clone_size: once
d_call: NA
j_call: TRBJ1-2
cdr3_nt: TGTGCCAGTAGTATAGGTGGCAGGAACTATGGCTACACCTTC
cdr3_aa: CASSIGGRNYGYTF

v_call: TRBV5-5
clone_size: NA
d_call: NA
j_call: TRBJ2-6
cdr3_nt: TGTGCCAGCAGCTTAATTACTGGGGCCAACGTCCTGACTTTC
cdr3_aa: CASSLITGANVLTF

v_call: TRBV5-1
clone_size: NA
d_call: TRBD1
j_call: TRBJ1-2
cdr3_nt: TGCGCCAGCAGCCGAACAGGGGACCTAGCTAACTATGGCTACACCTTC
cdr3_aa: CASSRTGDLANYGYTF

v_call: TRBV19
clone_size: NA
d_call: TRBD1
j_call: TRBJ1-5
cdr3_nt: TGTGCCAGTAGTAGGGATGGACAGGCCCGCAATCAGCCCCAGCATTTT
cdr3_aa: CASSRDGQARNQPQHF

v_call: TRBV4-2
clone_size: NA
d_call: NA
j_call: TRBJ2-2
cdr3_nt: TGTGCCAGCAGCCAAGGGGGCAGGCTCACCGGGGAGCTGTTTTTT
cdr3_aa: CASSQGGRLTGELFF

v_call: TRBV11-2
clone_size: NA
d_call: NA
j_call: TRBJ1-1
cdr3_nt: TGTGCCAGCAGCACTCGGACAGCCGAAGCTTTCTTT
cdr3_aa: CASSTRTAEAFF

v_call: TRBV7-9
clone_size: NA
d_call: NA
j_call: TRBJ1-1
cdr3_nt: TGTGCCAGCACCACTCCCCGACAGTTGAACACTGAAGCTTTCTTT
cdr3_aa: CASTTPRQLNTEAFF

v_call: TRBV6-6
clone_size: NA
d_call: NA
j_call: TRBJ1-6
cdr3_nt: TGTGCCAGCAGTTACTCGAATGGCCCGGCGGTATCACCCCTCCACTTT
cdr3_aa: CASSYSNGPAVSPLHF